The sequence of this TCR beta chain was determined in a study of cytomegalovirus exposure and HLA in healthy donors. For the study at large: One earlier analysis, a look at around 170 million T cells, found approximately 120 million unique TCR beta sequences. About 82 million unique TCRs from HLA-typed donors were held in an early release of data.

Looked up from germline, CDR1 is MDHEN and CDR2 is SYDVKM. This CDR3 is built from 16 residues. Amplification used 60 Vbeta primers and 13 Jbeta primers. The protocol was immunoSEQ multiplex PCR, while the TCRdb copy is restricted to in-frame clones and leaves out a portion. The data contain roughly 100,000 clones, roughly three quarters of them seen just once; the ten biggest clones take up roughly 3.9%. The specimen sequenced was PBMCs. This receptor was obtained from a man aged 50 or older in good health and CMV-seropositive. The chain links TRBV28 to TRBJ2-5; D ambiguous. The end of the DNA fits TRBJ2-7 better, so the J call may be wrong. CDR3 coding DNA: TGTGCCAGCAGTCTCACCCCCAGCGTCCTAACCTACGAGCAGTACTTC. It encodes CASSLTPSVLTYEQYF.